Listed below are T cell receptor beta chains from one sample, sequenced in a study of shared clonotypes between healthy human individuals. Measured with immunoSEQ multiplex PCR; TCRdb has only the in-frame clones, and not every one. The sample yields some 2,500,000 clones, less than 95% seen once. Sample: naive CD4+ T cells from PBMCs. These receptor sequences come from a man aged 18 to 29 in good health. Some clones in this sample may be carry-over from other donors' samples. Both conserved end residues are part of each CDR3. Each record gives: V gene, clone size, D gene, J gene, CDR3 protein, CDR3 DNA. A D gene is named only where the DNA matches it firmly. A row's size may be missing; if present it is once, few, many or a size class.

TRBV11-2	-	-	TRBJ2-1	CASSPGTSSYNEQFF	TGTGCCAGCAGCCCAGGGACGAGCTCCTACAATGAGCAGTTCTTC
TRBV27	-	-	TRBJ1-5	CASSLSRQVALGNQPQHF	TGTGCCAGCAGTTTATCTAGACAAGTGGCTTTGGGCAATCAGCCCCAGCATTTT
TRBV11-1	once	-	TRBJ1-3	CASSLRRSSGNTIYF	TGTGCCAGCAGCCTAAGACGGAGCTCTGGAAACACCATATATTTT
TRBV12-5	-	TRBD1	TRBJ2-7	CASGEGTGSEQYF	TGTGCTAGTGGTGAAGGGACAGGGTCCGAGCAGTACTTC
TRBV29-1	few	-	TRBJ1-1	CSIHIGGAEAFF	TGCAGCATTCATATCGGGGGCGCTGAAGCTTTCTTT
TRBV10-3	-	-	TRBJ2-7	CAIRNRERGEQYF	TGTGCCATCAGGAATCGGGAGAGAGGCGAGCAGTACTTC
TRBV5-1	-	TRBD2	TRBJ2-5	CASSITGTSGKETQYF	TGCGCCAGCAGCATTACCGGGACTAGCGGGAAAGAGACCCAGTACTTC
TRBV5-1	-	-	TRBJ2-7	CASSLKGTSDPHEQYF	TGCGCCAGCAGCTTGAAAGGGACCTCCGACCCCCACGAGCAGTACTTC
TRBV6-5	-	TRBD2	TRBJ2-7	CASSKPGLDYEQYF	TGTGCCAGCAGTAAGCCGGGACTAGACTACGAGCAGTACTTC
TRBV7-2	-	TRBD2	TRBJ2-3	CASSRTSISGRNTDTQYF	TGTGCCAGCAGCCGAACCTCTATTAGCGGGAGAAACACAGATACGCAGTATTTT
TRBV12-5	-	TRBD2	TRBJ2-3	CASGVTGTTLRYF	TGTGCTAGTGGTGTCACCGGGACTACCTTACGGTATTTT
TRBV18	-	-	TRBJ2-5	CASSHPGNPRAQYF	TGTGCCAGCTCACACCCCGGGAATCCGAGGGCCCAGTACTTC
TRBV10-3	-	-	TRBJ2-2	CAIRPGPYTGELFF	TGTGCCATAAGACCGGGACCGTACACCGGGGAGCTGTTTTTT
TRBV4-2	-	TRBD1	TRBJ2-7	CASSHPSRGLDEQYF	TGTGCCAGCAGCCACCCATCTAGGGGGCTGGACGAGCAGTACTTC
TRBV2	-	-	TRBJ1-2	CASNRGGGVRGYTF	TGTGCCAGCAATAGGGGCGGAGGGGTGCGCGGCTACACCTTC
TRBV6-5	-	-	TRBJ2-7	CASRSTGYEQYF	TGTGCCAGCAGGAGCACAGGGTACGAGCAGTACTTC
TRBV4-1	-	TRBD1	TRBJ1-5	CASSHTGQGINQPQHF	TGCGCCAGCAGCCATACGGGACAGGGGATCAATCAGCCCCAGCATTTT
TRBV19	-	TRBD1	TRBJ2-5	CATQTGGSETQYF	TGTGCCACCCAGACAGGGGGGTCAGAGACCCAGTACTTC
TRBV9	-	TRBD1	TRBJ1-2	CASSVEQGRHGYTF	TGTGCCAGCAGCGTAGAACAGGGGAGGCATGGCTACACCTTC
TRBV7-8	-	-	TRBJ1-3	CASSRSDPAGNTIYF	TGTGCCAGCAGCCGATCCGATCCCGCTGGAAACACCATATATTTT
TRBV18	-	TRBD2	TRBJ2-1	CASSLSGERGEQFF	TGTGCCAGCTCCCTAAGCGGGGAAAGGGGTGAGCAGTTCTTC
TRBV7-9	-	TRBD2	TRBJ2-3	CASSILRTSGADTQYF	TGTGCCAGCAGCATCCTCCGGACTAGCGGGGCGGATACGCAGTATTTT
TRBV28	once	-	TRBJ1-3	CASSLYLSTDSGNTIYF	TGTGCCAGCAGTCTCTATCTGTCCACAGACTCTGGAAACACCATATATTTT
TRBV28	-	TRBD1	TRBJ1-2	CASSSWTGVNYGYTF	TGTGCCAGCAGTTCCTGGACAGGGGTGAACTATGGCTACACCTTC
TRBV2	-	-	TRBJ2-5	CASRRSGMGGTQYF	TGTGCCAGCCGCAGGAGCGGCATGGGGGGGACCCAGTACTTC
TRBV15	-	-	TRBJ1-1	CATSRGSNTEAFF	TGTGCCACCAGCAGAGGATCGAACACTGAAGCTTTCTTT
TRBV28	-	-	TRBJ2-7	CASSFAGAYEQYF	TGTGCCAGCAGTTTTGCAGGAGCCTACGAGCAGTACTTC
TRBV18	-	-	TRBJ2-2	CASSPQMGGAIPLTGELFF	TGTGCCAGCTCACCACAAATGGGGGGCGCGATCCCTTTGACCGGGGAGCTGTTTTTT
TRBV28	once	-	TRBJ2-1	CASSLSGDEQFF	TGTGCCAGCAGTTTGTCGGGAGATGAGCAGTTCTTC
TRBV2	once	TRBD2	TRBJ2-7	CASTPGLAGGVGEQYF	TGTGCCAGCACCCCGGGACTAGCGGGAGGGGTTGGCGAGCAGTACTTC
TRBV6-6	-	TRBD2	TRBJ2-7	CASSVTGTSIGEQYF	TGTGCCAGCTCAGTAACCGGGACTAGCATAGGGGAGCAGTACTTC
TRBV6-5	-	-	TRBJ1-3	CASSYSSGNTIYF	TGTGCCAGCAGTTACTCGAGTGGAAACACCATATATTTT
TRBV28	-	-	TRBJ1-1	CASSYPPDEDTEAFF	TGTGCCAGCAGTTACCCCCCCGATGAGGACACTGAAGCTTTCTTT
TRBV19	-	TRBD1	TRBJ1-5	CASSIEGQYNQPQHF	TGTGCCAGTAGTATAGAGGGACAGTACAATCAGCCCCAGCATTTT
TRBV20-1	-	-	TRBJ2-3	CSALSTDTQYF	TGCAGTGCCCTAAGCACAGATACGCAGTATTTT
TRBV29-1	-	-	TRBJ2-7	CSVAFLRSKEQYF	TGCAGCGTGGCCTTTTTACGTTCCAAGGAGCAGTACTTC
TRBV28	-	TRBD1	TRBJ2-7	CASSLTGGLSYEQYF	TGTGCCAGCAGCCTGACAGGGGGCCTCTCCTACGAGCAGTACTTC
TRBV7-9	-	TRBD1	TRBJ1-1	CASSGTGEVEAFF	TGTGCCAGCTCTGGGACAGGGGAAGTTGAAGCTTTCTTT
TRBV5-1	-	TRBD2	TRBJ2-1	CASSLLAGVDEQFF	TGCGCCAGCAGCTTGCTAGCGGGAGTGGATGAGCAGTTCTTC
TRBV7-2	-	-	TRBJ2-3	CASSRFSGATDTQYF	TGTGCCAGCAGCCGATTCAGTGGGGCTACAGATACGCAGTATTTT
TRBV29-1	-	TRBD1	TRBJ2-7	CSVEAKQGRTYEQYF	TGCAGCGTTGAAGCAAAACAGGGGCGTACTTACGAGCAGTACTTC
TRBV5-1	-	TRBD2	TRBJ2-5	CASSFSKREGLKTQYF	TGCGCCAGCAGCTTCTCAAAGCGGGAGGGCCTAAAGACCCAGTACTTC
TRBV6-1	-	-	TRBJ2-7	CASRDSLYEQYF	TGTGCCAGCAGGGACAGCTTATACGAGCAGTACTTC
TRBV5-4	-	TRBD2	TRBJ2-3	CAISKSGRPGDTQYF	TGTGCCATCAGTAAAAGCGGGAGGCCTGGGGATACGCAGTATTTT
TRBV7-8	-	-	TRBJ2-3	CASSLGWQESTDTQYF	TGTGCCAGCAGCTTAGGGTGGCAGGAGAGCACAGATACGCAGTATTTT
TRBV7-3	-	TRBD2	TRBJ2-1	CASSLPGGNEQFF	TGTGCCAGCAGCTTACCCGGGGGGAATGAGCAGTTCTTC
TRBV6-5	-	-	TRBJ2-7	CATRTPATYEQYF	TGTGCCACCCGGACCCCCGCCACCTACGAGCAGTACTTC
TRBV10-3	-	-	TRBJ1-2	CAISTGGPRAYGYTF	TGTGCCATCTCGACGGGGGGGCCGAGGGCTTATGGCTACACCTTC
TRBV7-3	-	TRBD2	TRBJ2-7	CASSLSAGAYEQYF	TGTGCCAGCAGCTTATCGGCGGGAGCCTACGAGCAGTACTTC
TRBV28	-	-	TRBJ1-4	CASSLPTGSGEKLFF	TGTGCCAGCAGTTTACCGACAGGTAGTGGGGAAAAACTGTTTTTT
TRBV28	-	-	TRBJ1-2	CASSLSPIPPGYTF	TGTGCCAGCAGTTTATCCCCCATACCCCCCGGCTACACCTTC
TRBV5-1	-	-	TRBJ2-7	CASRGDGNYEQYF	TGCGCCAGCAGGGGGGACGGAAACTACGAGCAGTACTTC
TRBV4-3	-	-	TRBJ2-3	CASSQDKNTDTQYF	TGCGCCAGCAGCCAAGATAAAAACACAGATACGCAGTATTTT
TRBV28	-	TRBD1	TRBJ1-6	CASGQGVSPLHF	TGTGCCAGCGGACAGGGGGTTTCACCCCTCCACTTT
TRBV25-1	-	-	TRBJ2-3	CASSPRTVSTDTQYF	TGTGCCAGCAGTCCGCGGACAGTTAGCACAGATACGCAGTATTTT
TRBV6-6	-	-	TRBJ2-7	CASSYWQGGYEQYF	TGTGCCAGCAGTTACTGGCAGGGGGGTTACGAGCAGTACTTC
TRBV5-1	-	-	TRBJ2-1	CASSTGVWQNEQFF	TGCGCCAGCAGCACCGGAGTCTGGCAGAATGAGCAGTTCTTC